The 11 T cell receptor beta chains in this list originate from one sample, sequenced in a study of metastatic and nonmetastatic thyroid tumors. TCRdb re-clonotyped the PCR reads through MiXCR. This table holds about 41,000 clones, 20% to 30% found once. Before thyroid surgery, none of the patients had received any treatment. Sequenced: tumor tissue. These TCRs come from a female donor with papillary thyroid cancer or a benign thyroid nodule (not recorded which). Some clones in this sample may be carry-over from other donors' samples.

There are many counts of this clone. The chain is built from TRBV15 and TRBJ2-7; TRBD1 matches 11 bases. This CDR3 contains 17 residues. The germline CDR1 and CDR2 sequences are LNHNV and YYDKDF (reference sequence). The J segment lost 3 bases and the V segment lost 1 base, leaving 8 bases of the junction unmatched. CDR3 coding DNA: TGTGCCACCAGCAGAGGGATTCCGGGACAGGGGGTCTACGAGCAGTACTTC. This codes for CATSRGIPGQGVYEQYF.

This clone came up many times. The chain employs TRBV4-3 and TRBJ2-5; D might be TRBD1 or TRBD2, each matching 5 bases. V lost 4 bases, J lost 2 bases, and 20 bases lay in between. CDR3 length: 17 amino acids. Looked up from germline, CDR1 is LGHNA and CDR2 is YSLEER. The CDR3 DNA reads TGCGCCAGCAGCCCCGGGGTAGACAAGGGGAGACAAGAGACCCAGTACTTC. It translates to CASSPGVDKGRQETQYF.

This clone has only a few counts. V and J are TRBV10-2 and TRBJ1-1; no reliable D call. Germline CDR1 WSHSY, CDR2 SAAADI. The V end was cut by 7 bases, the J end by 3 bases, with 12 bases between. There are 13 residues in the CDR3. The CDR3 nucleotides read TGCGCCAGCATCAGCGAAGACGACACTGAAGCTTTCTTT. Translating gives CASISEDDTEAFF.

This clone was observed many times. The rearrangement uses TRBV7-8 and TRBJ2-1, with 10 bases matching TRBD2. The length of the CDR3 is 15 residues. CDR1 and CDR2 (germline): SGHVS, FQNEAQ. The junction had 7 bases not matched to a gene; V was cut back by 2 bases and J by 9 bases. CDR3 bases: TGTGCCAGCAGCTTACCGGGACTAGCGATCGGTGAGCAGTTCTTC. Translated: CASSLPGLAIGEQFF.

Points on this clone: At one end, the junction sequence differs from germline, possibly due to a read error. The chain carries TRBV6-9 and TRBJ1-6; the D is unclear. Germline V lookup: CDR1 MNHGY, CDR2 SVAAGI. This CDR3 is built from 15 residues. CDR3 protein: CASSDQVTNNSPLQF. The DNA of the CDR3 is TGTGCCAGCAGTGACCAGGTCACAAATAATTCACCCCTCCAATTT.

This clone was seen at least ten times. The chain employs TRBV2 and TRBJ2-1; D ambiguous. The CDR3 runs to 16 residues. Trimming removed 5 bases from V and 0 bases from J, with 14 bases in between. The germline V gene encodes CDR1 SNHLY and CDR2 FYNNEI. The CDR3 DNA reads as TGTGCCAGCAGTTACACCGAACCCTCCTCCTACAATGAGCAGTTCTTC. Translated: CASSYTEPSSYNEQFF.

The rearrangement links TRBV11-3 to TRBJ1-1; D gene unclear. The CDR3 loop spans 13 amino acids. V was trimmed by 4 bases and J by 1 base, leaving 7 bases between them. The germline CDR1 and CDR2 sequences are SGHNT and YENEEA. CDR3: CASSSRWNTEAFF. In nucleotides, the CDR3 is TGTGCCAGCAGCTCTAGGTGGAACACTGAAGCTTTCTTT.

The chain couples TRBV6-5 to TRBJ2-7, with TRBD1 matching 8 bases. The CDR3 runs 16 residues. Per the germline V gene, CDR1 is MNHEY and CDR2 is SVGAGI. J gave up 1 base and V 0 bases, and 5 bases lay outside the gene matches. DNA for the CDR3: TGTGCCAGCAGTTACTCGGGAGGACAGGGATCCTACGAGCAGTACTTC. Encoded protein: CASSYSGGQGSYEQYF.

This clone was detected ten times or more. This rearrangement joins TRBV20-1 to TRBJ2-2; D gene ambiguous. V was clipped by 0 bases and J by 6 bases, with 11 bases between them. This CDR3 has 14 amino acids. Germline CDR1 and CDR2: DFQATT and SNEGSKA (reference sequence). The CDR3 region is CSAREDLGPGELFF. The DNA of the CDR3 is TGCAGTGCTAGAGAGGACCTAGGGCCCGGGGAGCTGTTTTTT.

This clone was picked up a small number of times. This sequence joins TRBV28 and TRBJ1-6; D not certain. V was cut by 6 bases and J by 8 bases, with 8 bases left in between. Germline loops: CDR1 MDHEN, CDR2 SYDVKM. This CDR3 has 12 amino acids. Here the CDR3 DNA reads TGTGCCAGCAGGATCGCCTATTCACCCCTCCACTTT. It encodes CASRIAYSPLHF.

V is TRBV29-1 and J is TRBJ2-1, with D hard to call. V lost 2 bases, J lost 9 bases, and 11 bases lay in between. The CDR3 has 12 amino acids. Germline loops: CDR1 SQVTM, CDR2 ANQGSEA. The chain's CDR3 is CSVESIELEQFF. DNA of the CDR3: TGCAGCGTTGAATCGATAGAACTTGAGCAGTTCTTC.